The 12 T cell receptor beta chains reported below all come from one sample, sequenced in a study of beta chain features in type 1 diabetes. Findings of the study overall: TCRB CDR3s were moderately but significantly shorter in Type 1 diabetes patients in all four CD4+ subsets.

Expressed TCRB transcripts got sequenced, as all isolated RNA was reverse transcribed. Assay: immunoSEQ multiplex PCR; the TCRdb copy retains only in-frame clones and omits some. Of about 650,000 clones in the sample, 9.5% to 15% are singletons; the top ten hold around 0.12%. Antigens of these TCRs are unknown. The sample taken for sequencing was naive CD4+ T cells from blood. The receptors derive from a man aged 30 to 39 with type 1 diabetes.

As to this clone: Other DNA sequences within the sample encode an identical CDR3. The rearrangement joins TRBV5-1 to TRBJ1-1; D remains unclear. Germline lookup yields CDR1 SGHRS and CDR2 YFSETQ. V lost 0 bases and J lost 1, with 4 bases in between. The CDR3 is 13 amino acids. CDR3: CASSLGENTEAFF. In DNA, the CDR3 is TGCGCCAGCAGCTTGGGGGAGAACACTGAAGCTTTCTTT.

On this clone: This CDR3 is also generated by other DNA sequences in the sample. This sequence joins TRBV7-8 and TRBJ2-7; TRBD2 is a possible D gene (5 bases). Deletions cut 2 bases from V and 0 bases from J, with 8 bases between. Germline values: CDR1 SGHVS, CDR2 FQNEAQ. The CDR3 sequence is 14 residues long. The CDR3 loop reads CASSLTGGSYEQYF. The CDR3, as DNA: TGTGCCAGCAGCTTAACTGGAGGCTCCTACGAGCAGTACTTC.

In this sample, this clone turned up a few times. The chain employs TRBV7-9 and TRBJ1-6; 7 bases agree with TRBD1. Germline assignment: CDR1 SEHNR and CDR2 FQNEAQ (reference sequence). After removal of 4 bases from V and 6 bases from J, the junction contained 6 bases not matched to a gene. The CDR3 is 15 residues long. The CDR3 reads CASSSTGVGNSPLHF. CDR3 DNA: TGTGCCAGCAGCTCAACAGGGGTGGGTAATTCACCCCTCCACTTT.

The chain combines TRBV19 with TRBJ2-5; 10 bases align to TRBD1. Germline V gene sequence: CDR1 LNHDA, CDR2 SQIVND (reference sequence). V lost 1 base, J lost 4 bases, and 0 bases stayed unmatched. The CDR3 has 14 residues. In DNA form, the CDR3 reads TGTGCCAGTAGTATAGGACAGGGGGCAGAGACCCAGTACTTC. It codes for CASSIGQGAETQYF.

The CDR3 protein is CASSFRGAEETQYF. The DNA for the CDR3 is TGTGCCAGCAGTTTTAGAGGGGCAGAGGAGACCCAGTACTTC. The chain employs TRBV28 and TRBJ2-5; tentatively, D is TRBD1 or TRBD2 (5 bases each). The V gene lost 3 bases and the J gene lost 5 bases, with 13 bases spanning the gap. In germline, CDR1 is MDHEN, CDR2 SYDVKM. The CDR3 covers 14 residues.

This sequence joins TRBV29-1 and TRBJ2-5; TRBD1 agrees at 10 bases. In germline, CDR1 is SQVTM, CDR2 ANQGSEA. The CDR3 contains 15 residues. The V gene end was trimmed by 7 bases and the J gene end by 5 bases; junction bases not matched to a gene: 13. CDR3 in DNA: TGCAGCGCGAGAGCCCGACAGGGGGCCCTTGAGACCCAGTACTTC. This encodes CSARARQGALETQYF.

This clone showed up just a few times. CDR3 sequence: CSVARGTGNTIYF. The CDR3 DNA reads TGCAGCGTCGCACGGGGTACTGGAAACACCATATATTTT. The chain has TRBV29-1 and TRBJ1-3; D unclear. This CDR3 is 13 amino acids long. The germline CDR1 and CDR2 sequences are SQVTM and ANQGSEA. Trimming removed 6 bases from V and 2 bases from J, with 11 bases in between.

This clone was seen only a few times. This rearrangement joins TRBV18 to TRBJ2-5; the D is unclear. This CDR3 region has 13 residues. Germline V gives CDR1 KGHSH, CDR2 LQKENI. With 4 bases removed from V and 4 bases from J, the gap between germline ends came to 10 bases. CDR3 loop: CASSLRTGETQYF. The CDR3 nucleotides are TGTGCCAGCTCACTCAGGACGGGAGAGACCCAGTACTTC.

This clone appeared a few times. This chain links TRBV7-3 with TRBJ2-1; D may correspond to TRBD1 or TRBD2 (5 bases each). CDR3 length: 14 residues. The germline V and J ends were trimmed by 3 bases and 8 bases, with 14 bases remaining between them. The germline gives CDR1 SGHTA, CDR2 FQGTGA. The CDR3 DNA reads as TGTGCCAGCAGCTTGGGACCCTGGGCAGATGAGCAGTTCTTC. Protein sequence: CASSLGPWADEQFF.

This clone showed up just a few times. The rearrangement links TRBV2 to TRBJ2-2; 8 bases match TRBD1. The germline V gene has CDR1 SNHLY and CDR2 FYNNEI. The CDR3 length is 14 residues. J gave up 8 bases and V 7 bases, and 9 bases lay outside the gene matches. The CDR3 protein is CASTSTGGTGELFF. The CDR3 DNA reads TGTGCCAGCACTTCAACAGGGGGGACAGGGGAGCTGTTTTTT. The full variable domain, in which reference TRBV2 and TRBJ2-2 provide the parts outside the CDR3, is EPEVTQTPSHQVTQMGQEVILRCVPISNHLYFYWYRQILGQKVEFLVSFYNNEISEKSEIFDDQFSVERPDGSNFTLKIRSTKLEDSAMYFCASTSTGGTGELFFGEGSRLTVL.

A remark on this clone: Other nucleotide sequences in the sample specify the same CDR3. The chain recombines TRBV29-1 with TRBJ1-2, with D maybe TRBD1 (5 bases). The V end lost 3 bases, the J end lost 0 bases, and 11 bases lay between the germline ends. CDR3 length: 14 amino acids. The V gene's germline CDR1 is SQVTM and CDR2 ANQGSEA. The CDR3 region has the DNA TGCAGCGTTGATGTCAGGGCCCCTAACTATGGCTACACCTTC. The encoded protein is CSVDVRAPNYGYTF.

The CDR3, as DNA: TGTGCCAGCAGCCCCGGGACTAGCAAGAATGAGCAGTTCTTC. Encoded protein: CASSPGTSKNEQFF. The rearrangement links TRBV7-8 to TRBJ2-1; TRBD2 agrees at 9 bases. Germline values: CDR1 SGHVS, CDR2 FQNEAQ. J gave up 7 bases and V 5 bases, and 6 bases lay outside the gene matches. This CDR3 has 14 residues.